Listed here are 32 T cell receptor beta chains from one sample, sequenced in a study of T cell responses to AZD1222 COVID-19 vaccine. Measured with immunoSEQ multiplex PCR; TCRdb has only the in-frame clones, and not every one. This sample has around 180,000 clones, with around 87% found just once. Here the sequenced sample was peripheral blood, taken on day 0 of AZD1222 vaccination. These receptors originate from an adult in good health.

The chain uses TRBV19 and TRBJ1-5; D call uncertain. V dropped 9 bases and J dropped 4 bases, with 16 bases sitting between them. Per germline, CDR1 LNHDA and CDR2 SQIVND (reference sequence). This CDR3 is 14 amino acids long. CDR3 in amino acids: CASRKFGENQPQHF. The CDR3 bases are TGTGCCAGCCGAAAGTTCGGTGAAAATCAGCCCCAGCATTTT.

J is TRBJ1-1 and V is TRBV7-2; D is perhaps TRBD1 (5 bases). Germline assignment: CDR1 SGHTA and CDR2 FQGNSA. CDR3 length: 13 residues. The V end was cut by 1 base, the J end by 7 bases, with 10 bases between. The CDR3 region has the DNA TGTGCCAGCAGCTTAGGGGGCAGTATTGAAGCTTTCTTT. This gives the protein CASSLGGSIEAFF. The variable domain in full, with the rest retrieved from reference TRBV7-2 and TRBJ1-1, is GAGVSQSPSNKVTEKGKDVELRCDPISGHTALYWYRQSLGQGLEFLIYFQGNSAPDKSGLPSDRFSAERTGGSVSTLTIQRTQQEDSAVYLCASSLGGSIEAFFGQGTRLTVV.

This chain joins TRBV5-6 and TRBJ2-7, with 10 nucleotides matching TRBD1. The CDR3 spans 16 residues. V lost 2 bases to trimming and J lost 5 bases; unmatched junction nucleotides: 10. The germline gives CDR1 SGHDT, CDR2 YYEEEE. The CDR3, as DNA: TGTGCCAGCAGCTTCCTGGCACCCGGGACAGGGGACGAGCAGTACTTC. Translated: CASSFLAPGTGDEQYF.

The genes are TRBV6-6 and TRBJ2-3; TRBD2 aligns across 11 bases. The V segment lost 6 bases and the J segment 1 base; nucleotides outside the gene matches: 15. The CDR3 has 19 amino acids. Germline assignment: CDR1 MNHNY and CDR2 SVGAGI (reference sequence). CDR3 nucleotides: TGTGCCAGCAGCTTAGCGGGGGGGCCGGGGCGGCGGGGCACAGATACGCAGTATTTT. This sequence encodes CASSLAGGPGRRGTDTQYF.

The rearrangement uses TRBV5-4 and TRBJ2-1, with D tentatively TRBD1 (6 bases). V dropped 4 bases and J dropped 3 bases, with 14 bases sitting between them. CDR3 size: 15 residues. Looked up from germline, CDR1 is SGHNT and CDR2 is YYREEE (reference sequence). The CDR3: CASSRTGLGYNEQFF. In DNA, the CDR3 is TGTGCCAGCAGCCGCACAGGGTTAGGCTACAATGAGCAGTTCTTC.

This chain connects TRBV7-2 to TRBJ2-7; D ambiguous. The CDR3 runs to 15 residues. Germline-derived CDR1 and CDR2 are SGHTA and FQGNSA. Trimming removed 2 bases at V and 0 bases at J, with 11 bases between. The CDR3 is CASSLSRTSSYEQYF. CDR3 DNA: TGTGCCAGCAGCTTATCCCGGACGAGCTCCTACGAGCAGTACTTC.

The chain employs TRBV7-3 and TRBJ2-5, with no clear D. This CDR3 is 13 amino acids long. The germline V gene has CDR1 SGHTA and CDR2 FQGTGA. Trimming stripped 5 bases from V and 2 bases from J, with 9 bases between. The DNA for the CDR3 is TGTGCCAGCAGCCTGGGCCAGCAAGAGACCCAGTACTTC. Encoded protein: CASSLGQQETQYF. Supplemented by reference TRBV7-3 and TRBJ2-5, the full variable domain reads GAGVSQTPSNKVTEKGKYVELRCDPISGHTALYWYRQSLGQGPEFLIYFQGTGAADDSGLPNDRFFAVRPEGSVSTLKIQRTERGDSAVYLCASSLGQQETQYFGPGTRLLVL.

This CDR3 reads CASSLGYQETQYF. Here the CDR3 DNA reads TGTGCCAGCAGTTTAGGGTACCAAGAGACCCAGTACTTC. The chain recombines TRBV12-3 or TRBV12-4 with TRBJ2-5; D remains unclear. V was clipped by 1 base and J by 0 bases, with 3 bases between them. This CDR3 is built from 13 residues.

This chain links TRBV19 with TRBJ1-1, with 9 bases aligning to TRBD1. The length of the CDR3 is 13 residues. Germline values: CDR1 LNHDA, CDR2 SQIVND (reference sequence). The V segment lost 7 bases and the J segment 3 bases; nucleotides outside the gene matches: 3. Here the CDR3 reads CASMYRGHTEAFF. The CDR3 DNA follows: TGTGCCAGTATGTACAGGGGGCACACTGAAGCTTTCTTT.

This clone was seen a single time. The chain joins TRBV5-4 to TRBJ1-2; 7 nucleotides line up with TRBD1. The CDR3 totals 18 residues. Germline-derived CDR1 and CDR2 are SGHNT and YYREEE (reference sequence). V lost 3 bases to trimming and J lost 7 bases; unmatched junction nucleotides: 21. The CDR3 DNA reads as TGTGCCAGCAGCTCAGCAACGAACGCCCATAGGACAGGTTTTGGCTACACCTTC. Amino acids: CASSSATNAHRTGFGYTF.

This sequence joins TRBV9 and TRBJ1-2, with D hard to call. Trimming removed 3 bases at V and 4 bases at J, with 13 bases between. The CDR3 contains 14 residues. Germline V gene data show CDR1 as SGDLS and CDR2 as YYNGEE. The CDR3 region is CASSDVSTSYGYTF. Written as DNA, the CDR3 is TGTGCCAGCAGCGATGTTTCTACAAGCTATGGCTACACCTTC.

V usage is TRBV13 and J usage is TRBJ1-6; 7 positions agree with TRBD1. Germline-derived CDR1 and CDR2 are PRHDT and FYEKMQ (reference sequence). J lost 15 bases, V lost 7 bases, and 12 bases had no gene match. This CDR3 is 13 amino acids long. The CDR3 protein is CASTLQGDSGLHF. The CDR3 region has the DNA TGTGCCAGCACTCTCCAGGGGGATTCGGGCCTCCACTTT.

In its sample, this clone was seen a few times. This chain links TRBV5-1 with TRBJ2-7; the match to TRBD2 covers 12 bases. The CDR3 spans 14 residues. The germline CDR1 and CDR2 sequences are SGHRS and YFSETQ. The V and J ends lost 4 bases and 3 bases, in that order; junction bases with no gene match: 2. DNA of the CDR3: TGCGCCAGCAGCAGGGGACTAGCGGGCTACGAGCAGTACTTC. Amino acid sequence: CASSRGLAGYEQYF.

The chain combines TRBV19 with TRBJ2-7; D is unresolved. CDR1 LNHDA and CDR2 SQIVND come from the germline V gene (reference sequence). The CDR3 is 14 residues long. V was pared by 6 bases and J by 2 bases, with 14 bases between. This CDR3 reads CASSRYLGPYEQYF. The CDR3 region has the DNA TGTGCCAGTAGCCGATACCTCGGGCCCTACGAGCAGTACTTC.

This clone has just one count. This sequence joins TRBV5-1 and TRBJ1-4; 8 bases are shared with TRBD1. With V trimmed by 3 bases and J by 5 bases, 3 bases remained unmatched. Germline V lookup: CDR1 SGHRS, CDR2 YFSETQ. The CDR3 is 14 residues long. CDR3 residues: CASSSGQANEKLFF. CDR3 bases: TGCGCCAGCAGCTCGGGACAGGCCAATGAAAAACTGTTTTTT.

The rearrangement joins TRBV29-1 to TRBJ2-5; D might be TRBD1 or TRBD2, each matching 5 bases. The V gene's germline CDR1 is SQVTM and CDR2 ANQGSEA. With 8 bases removed from V and 3 bases from J, the gap between germline ends came to 19 bases. The CDR3 extends over 14 amino acids. The CDR3 loop is CSPWGRRWKETQYF. CDR3 DNA sequence: TGCAGCCCGTGGGGACGTCGGTGGAAAGAGACCCAGTACTTC.

V usage is TRBV10-3 and J usage is TRBJ2-5; 11 bases map to TRBD2. After removal of 7 bases from V and 5 bases from J, the junction contained 12 bases not matched to a gene. Germline loops: CDR1 ENHRY, CDR2 SYGVKD. The CDR3 totals 16 residues. The CDR3 loop is CAITATLAGGRETQYF. CDR3 in DNA: TGTGCCATCACCGCCACCTTAGCGGGGGGGCGGGAGACCCAGTACTTC.

The chain is built from TRBV11-3 and TRBJ2-1, with D perhaps TRBD2 (7 bases). Germline V CDR1 and CDR2: SGHNT, YENEEA. The CDR3 loop spans 16 amino acids. V lost 3 bases and J lost 7, with 19 bases in between. The CDR3 DNA sequence: TGTGCCAGCAGCTTCCGGGGGGCGGCCGGGGGGAATGAGCAGTTCTTC. It specifies CASSFRGAAGGNEQFF.

This clone was detected only once. This sequence joins TRBV5-4 and TRBJ2-5; perhaps D is TRBD1 or TRBD2 (5 bases each). This CDR3 region has 13 residues. In germline, CDR1 is SGHNT, CDR2 YYREEE (reference sequence). The V and J ends lost 4 bases and 2 bases respectively, with 9 bases between them. CDR3 protein: CASSGGPQETQYF. Here the CDR3 DNA reads TGTGCCAGCAGCGGGGGACCGCAAGAGACCCAGTACTTC.

The rearrangement uses TRBV27 and TRBJ2-2; maybe TRBD1 (5 bases). CDR3 size: 14 residues. Trimming pared 2 bases from V and 3 bases from J, leaving 7 bases between. Germline CDR1 reads MNHEY; CDR2 reads SMNVEV (reference sequence). CDR3 amino acids: CASSLGAYTGELFF. The CDR3 DNA reads TGTGCCAGCAGTTTAGGGGCCTACACCGGGGAGCTGTTTTTT.

The gene calls are TRBV5-6 and TRBJ2-7; tentatively, D is TRBD1 (5 bases). Germline-derived CDR1 and CDR2 are SGHDT and YYEEEE. V was shortened by 4 bases and J by 4 bases, with 9 bases between the two germline ends. The CDR3 runs 12 residues. The chain's CDR3 is CASSNGHYEQYF. CDR3 in DNA: TGTGCCAGCAGCAACGGACATTACGAGCAGTACTTC.

The chain employs TRBV28 and TRBJ2-7; a weak D match, TRBD2 (6 bases). V lost 5 bases, J lost 2 bases, and 16 bases lay in between. In germline, CDR1 is MDHEN, CDR2 SYDVKM. This CDR3 spans 15 amino acids. The DNA for the CDR3 is TGTGCCAGCAGTCCCACCGGGAGTCTCGCCTACGAGCAGTACTTC. It specifies CASSPTGSLAYEQYF.

The table lists this clone with a count of one. The V and J genes are TRBV2 and TRBJ2-1, with unresolved D. V lost 7 bases, J lost 0 bases, and 10 bases lay in between. The germline gives CDR1 SNHLY, CDR2 FYNNEI. This CDR3 is 14 amino acids long. This CDR3 is CASIRGSSYNEQFF. The CDR3 bases are TGTGCCAGCATCCGCGGTAGCTCCTACAATGAGCAGTTCTTC.

This chain joins TRBV19 and TRBJ1-1; the match to TRBD1 covers 7 bases. This CDR3 has 13 amino acids. Looked up from germline, CDR1 is LNHDA and CDR2 is SQIVND (reference sequence). V dropped 3 bases and J dropped 11; count of bases not matched to a gene: 9. CDR3 in DNA: TGTGCCAGTAGTATTACTACAGGGGTAGAGGCTTTCTTT. Amino acid sequence: CASSITTGVEAFF.

This chain joins TRBV15 and TRBJ2-3; D is perhaps TRBD2 (5 bases). CDR3 length equals 11 residues. The V gene lost 5 bases and the J gene lost 7 bases, with 7 bases spanning the gap. Germline V gives CDR1 LNHNV, CDR2 YYDKDF (reference sequence). The CDR3 nucleotides read TGTGCCACCAGCGAGGGTTATACGCAGTATTTT. Its protein product is CATSEGYTQYF.

The V gene is TRBV5-6, the J gene TRBJ1-2, with D possibly matching TRBD1 (6 bases). Germline CDR1 SGHDT, CDR2 YYEEEE. Trimming removed 1 base at V and 4 bases at J, with 11 bases between. The CDR3 runs 14 residues. CDR3 amino acids: CASSLNTGSYGYTF. The DNA for the CDR3 is TGTGCCAGCAGCTTGAATACAGGGTCCTATGGCTACACCTTC.

The V gene is TRBV12-3 or TRBV12-4, the J gene TRBJ2-7; TRBD1 matches at 9 bases. The V segment lost 5 bases and the J segment 4 bases; nucleotides outside the gene matches: 3. This CDR3 contains 13 residues. Here the CDR3 reads CASSDRGGYEQYF. DNA for the CDR3: TGTGCCAGCAGTGACAGGGGGGGGTACGAGCAGTACTTC.

The gene calls are TRBV9 and TRBJ1-2; a weak D match, TRBD1 (6 bases). The CDR3 is 14 residues long. The germline CDR1 and CDR2 sequences are SGDLS and YYNGEE. Trimming pared 3 bases from V and 8 bases from J, leaving 17 bases between. The CDR3 sequence: CASSELGDKKGYTF. CDR3 coding DNA: TGTGCCAGCAGCGAGCTAGGGGACAAAAAAGGCTACACCTTC.

The CDR3 reads CASSLAGGAYNEQFF. The CDR3 DNA is TGTGCCAGCAGCTTAGCCGGGGGGGCCTACAATGAGCAGTTCTTC. The chain recombines TRBV7-8 with TRBJ2-1, with 8 nucleotides matching TRBD2. Germline values: CDR1 SGHVS, CDR2 FQNEAQ. Trimming took 0 bases from V and 2 from J; bases not matched to a gene: 0. The length of the CDR3 is 15 residues. The variable domain in full, completed from reference TRBV7-8 and TRBJ2-1, reads GAGVSQSPRYKVAKRGQDVALRCDPISGHVSLFWYQQALGQGPEFLTYFQNEAQLDKSGLPSDRFFAERPEGSVSTLKIQRTQQEDSAVYLCASSLAGGAYNEQFFGPGTRLTVL.

The rearrangement links TRBV27 to TRBJ1-5; D possibly corresponds to TRBD1 (5 bases). V gave up 6 bases and J gave up 0 bases, with 9 bases separating them. This CDR3 is built from 14 residues. Looked up from germline, CDR1 is MNHEY and CDR2 is SMNVEV (reference sequence). The CDR3 DNA reads as TGTGCCAGCAGGCCCAGGGTTAGCAATCAGCCCCAGCATTTT. Residues: CASRPRVSNQPQHF.

This clone was seen only once. This chain joins TRBV7-9 and TRBJ2-5; D could derive from TRBD1 or TRBD2 (6 bases each). The ends were cut back, 5 bases at V and 1 base at J, with 23 bases in the middle. Germline-derived CDR1 and CDR2 are SEHNR and FQNEAQ (reference sequence). The CDR3 has 18 residues. For the CDR3, the DNA is TGTGCCAGCAGCCCAGGGGCGGAGGGGATGAGACCCCAAGAGACCCAGTACTTC. It codes for CASSPGAEGMRPQETQYF.

V usage is TRBV5-1 and J usage is TRBJ2-7, with D perhaps matching TRBD1 (5 bases). The germline CDR1 and CDR2 sequences are SGHRS and YFSETQ. The CDR3 is made up of 13 amino acids. Between the trimmed V and J ends, which lost 5 bases and 0 bases, there was a span of 9 bases. The CDR3 here is CASRGPSSYEQYF. DNA for the CDR3: TGCGCCAGCAGGGGGCCCAGCTCCTACGAGCAGTACTTC.